The 30 T cell receptor beta chains listed next were all sequenced from one sample in a study of T cell changes during pregnancy in multiple sclerosis. The protocol was immunoSEQ multiplex PCR, while the TCRdb copy is restricted to in-frame clones and leaves out a portion. In the table there are 55,000 to 75,000 clones, 91% of which are singletons. The sequences come from peripheral blood, collected after pregnancy. The receptors shown here come from a female donor in good health, enrolled as a control in a pregnancy study.

The V call is TRBV5-4, the J call TRBJ2-1; D is possibly TRBD2 (6 bases). Trimming removed 1 base from V and 4 bases from J, with 12 bases in between. Germline lookup yields CDR1 SGHNT and CDR2 YYREEE (reference sequence). The CDR3 spans 15 residues. The CDR3 DNA is TGTGCCAGCAGCTTGTTTAGGGAGGAGTACAATGAGCAGTTCTTC. Amino acid sequence: CASSLFREEYNEQFF.

The chain has TRBV11-3 and TRBJ1-1; 11 positions match TRBD1. The CDR3 contains 16 residues. The V segment lost 5 bases and the J segment 2 bases; nucleotides outside the gene matches: 7. The germline V gene encodes CDR1 SGHNT and CDR2 YENEEA. CDR3: CASSPWTGGLNTEAFF. The CDR3 DNA is TGTGCCAGCAGCCCCTGGACAGGGGGCCTTAACACTGAAGCTTTCTTT. Full variable domain (outside the CDR3, taken from reference TRBV11-3 and TRBJ1-1): EAGVVQSPRYKIIEKKQPVAFWCNPISGHNTLYWYLQNLGQGPELLIRYENEEAVDDSQLPKDRFSAERLKGVDSTLKIQPAELGDSAVYLCASSPWTGGLNTEAFFGQGTRLTVV.

The V call is TRBV6-5, the J call TRBJ2-7, with no clear D. The germline gives CDR1 MNHEY, CDR2 SVGAGI. V lost 8 bases and J 0 bases, leaving 14 bases between the germline ends. There are 14 residues in the CDR3. In nucleotides, the CDR3 is TGTGCCAGCCATCCCTTCGGTAACTCCTACGAGCAGTACTTC. Translation gives CASHPFGNSYEQYF.

CDR3 amino acids: CAWRGDLISSYEQYF. In DNA form, the CDR3 reads TGTGCCTGGAGAGGAGATCTCATTAGCTCCTACGAGCAGTACTTC. This chain uses TRBV30 with TRBJ2-7, with D hard to call. Trimming took 3 bases from V and 0 from J, leaving 15 bases between them. Per the germline V gene, CDR1 is GTSNPN and CDR2 is SVGIG (reference sequence). The CDR3 has 15 residues.

The chain combines TRBV27 with TRBJ2-3, with TRBD2 matching over 7 bases. Germline assignment: CDR1 MNHEY and CDR2 SMNVEV (reference sequence). The CDR3 has 14 amino acids. Trimming removed 8 bases from V and 4 bases from J; junction bases left unmatched: 9. The CDR3 loop reads CASAGVVTADTQYF. Here the CDR3 DNA reads TGTGCCAGCGCGGGGGTAGTAACAGCAGATACGCAGTATTTT.

V and J are TRBV25-1 and TRBJ1-2, with 8 bases matching TRBD1. Trimming cost V 10 bases and J 6 bases; bases outside gene matches: 4. CDR1 MGHDK and CDR2 SYGVNS come from the germline V gene. The CDR3 consists of 11 residues. The CDR3 DNA reads as TGTGCCACCTCAGGGGGCGATGGCTACACCTTC. Its translation: CATSGGDGYTF.

The chain carries TRBV4-3 and TRBJ1-6, with 8 bases fitting TRBD1. J was trimmed by 16 bases and V by 3 bases; bases with no gene match: 8. Germline CDR1 and CDR2: LGHNA and YSLEER. The CDR3 consists of 13 residues. This CDR3 is CASSQRQGIELHF. CDR3 bases: TGCGCCAGCAGCCAGCGACAGGGGATTGAACTCCACTTT.

The V gene is TRBV19, the J gene TRBJ1-3; the D is unclear. V was pared by 9 bases and J by 8 bases, with 14 bases between. The CDR3 is 12 residues long. Germline CDR1 is LNHDA and CDR2 is SQIVND (reference sequence). CDR3 protein: CASQWEGHTIYF. The CDR3 bases are TGTGCCAGCCAATGGGAGGGCCACACCATATATTTT.

The chain recombines TRBV4-3 with TRBJ2-2, with D hard to call. The CDR3 totals 15 residues. With 2 bases removed from V and 0 bases from J, the gap between germline ends came to 7 bases. The germline CDR1 and CDR2 sequences are LGHNA and YSLEER. The CDR3 nucleotides read TGCGCCAGCAGCCAACAGAGCGCGAACACCGGGGAGCTGTTTTTT. Protein: CASSQQSANTGELFF.

V is TRBV30 and J is TRBJ1-4; 9 nucleotides agree with TRBD1. The V gene end was trimmed by 2 bases and the J gene end by 6 bases; junction bases not matched to a gene: 4. This CDR3 has 14 amino acids. Germline CDR1 and CDR2: GTSNPN and SVGIG (reference sequence). This CDR3 is CAWSRDRADEKLFF. The CDR3, as DNA: TGTGCCTGGAGTCGGGACAGGGCGGATGAAAAACTGTTTTTT.

The chain is built from TRBV25-1 and TRBJ2-1; no reliable D call. This CDR3 is built from 12 residues. Germline V lookup: CDR1 MGHDK, CDR2 SYGVNS. Trimming left V 8 bases short and J 0 bases short, with 5 bases between. The CDR3 nucleotides read TGTGCCAGCCGTAGCTCCTACAATGAGCAGTTCTTC. Translation gives CASRSSYNEQFF.

The chain links TRBV7-9 to TRBJ1-1; D may be TRBD1 (6 bases). The ends were cut back, 5 bases at V and 1 base at J, with 8 bases in the middle. The CDR3 is 13 residues long. The germline V gene has CDR1 SEHNR and CDR2 FQNEAQ (reference sequence). CDR3 DNA sequence: TGTGCCAGCAGCGCACAGGGGAACACTGAAGCTTTCTTT. This translates into CASSAQGNTEAFF.

This clone was counted a few times. This chain's CDR3 is CASRGDSGMNTEAFF. The CDR3, as DNA: TGTGCCAGCAGGGGGGACAGCGGAATGAACACTGAAGCTTTCTTT. The chain employs TRBV2 and TRBJ1-1; 7 nucleotides agree with TRBD1. This CDR3 region has 15 residues. Germline CDR1 and CDR2: SNHLY and FYNNEI. Trimming removed 6 bases from V and 0 bases from J; junction bases left unmatched: 7. The variable domain in full, with the rest retrieved from reference TRBV2 and TRBJ1-1, is EPEVTQTPSHQVTQMGQEVILRCVPISNHLYFYWYRQILGQKVEFLVSFYNNEISEKSEIFDDQFSVERPDGSNFTLKIRSTKLEDSAMYFCASRGDSGMNTEAFFGQGTRLTVV.

CDR3: CASSPRLSSYEQYF. The DNA for the CDR3 is TGTGCCAGCAGCCCCCGATTGAGCTCCTACGAGCAGTACTTC. The V call is TRBV7-6, the J call TRBJ2-7; D uncertain. The CDR3 has 14 amino acids. V lost 5 bases to trimming and J lost 0 bases, with 11 bases between them. Germline V CDR1 and CDR2: SGHVS, FNYEAQ.

The V call is TRBV2, the J call TRBJ2-7; 8 bases line up with TRBD2. Trimming at V came to 8 bases and at J to 4 bases, leaving 7 bases not matched to a gene. CDR1 is SNHLY and CDR2 is FYNNEI in the germline V gene. The CDR3 is 13 residues long. This chain's CDR3 is CASRGGSWYEQYF. CDR3 nucleotides: TGTGCCAGCCGGGGGGGCAGCTGGTACGAGCAGTACTTC.

This chain uses TRBV6-1 with TRBJ1-4; 7 bases match TRBD1. CDR1 MNHNS and CDR2 SASEGT come from the germline V gene. V dropped 6 bases and J dropped 4; count of bases not matched to a gene: 8. The CDR3 has 15 residues. CDR3 amino acids: CASRTTGPNNEKLFF. The CDR3 coding sequence is TGTGCCAGCAGGACGACAGGGCCTAATAATGAAAAACTGTTTTTT.

This chain uses TRBV7-9 with TRBJ1-4; 7 positions match TRBD1. The CDR3 has 13 residues. Germline loops: CDR1 SEHNR, CDR2 FQNEAQ (reference sequence). Trimming at V came to 5 bases and at J to 8 bases, leaving 5 bases not matched to a gene. The CDR3 bases are TGTGCCAGCAGCCCGCCGGGACAGGAAAAACTGTTTTTT. It is translated as CASSPPGQEKLFF.

The chain joins TRBV6-5 to TRBJ2-5; TRBD1 aligns across 7 bases. V shed 0 bases, J shed 2 bases, and the junction held 3 bases outside the gene matches. The CDR3 consists of 15 residues. The germline V gene has CDR1 MNHEY and CDR2 SVGAGI. The CDR3 spells CASSYSGTVQETQYF. CDR3 sequence (DNA): TGTGCCAGCAGTTACTCTGGGACAGTTCAAGAGACCCAGTACTTC.

The chain carries TRBV27 and TRBJ1-2; tentative D call: TRBD1 (6 bases). This CDR3 is 14 amino acids long. With 5 bases removed from V and 5 bases from J, the gap between germline ends came to 15 bases. Germline CDR1 MNHEY, CDR2 SMNVEV (reference sequence). The CDR3 here is CASSARGGGYGYTF. The DNA for the CDR3 is TGTGCCAGCAGTGCTCGAGGGGGTGGTTATGGCTACACCTTC.

The chain has TRBV5-1 and TRBJ1-1, with 8 bases fitting TRBD1. The CDR3 has 15 residues. CDR1 is SGHRS and CDR2 is YFSETQ in the germline V gene. Losses at the gene ends were 1 base for V and 5 bases for J; bases not matched to a gene: 7. The CDR3 region is CASSLTGTGNTEAFF. The CDR3 DNA reads as TGCGCCAGCAGCTTGACGGGGACAGGTAATACTGAAGCTTTCTTT.

The chain couples TRBV5-6 to TRBJ1-1; weak D call: TRBD1 (5 bases). In germline, CDR1 is SGHDT, CDR2 YYEEEE. With 0 bases removed from V and 4 bases from J, the gap between germline ends came to 16 bases. The length of the CDR3 is 16 residues. CDR3 region: CASSLVKGGVRTEAFF. The CDR3 DNA sequence: TGTGCCAGCAGCTTGGTGAAGGGAGGGGTCCGCACTGAAGCTTTCTTT. The full variable domain, with the rest looked up from reference TRBV5-6 and TRBJ1-1, is DAGVTQSPTHLIKTRGQQVTLRCSPKSGHDTVSWYQQALGQGPQFIFQYYEEEERQRGNFPDRFSGHQFPNYSSELNVNALLLGDSALYLCASSLVKGGVRTEAFFGQGTRLTVV.

The V and J genes are TRBV30 and TRBJ1-2; D gene uncertain. The CDR3 has 15 residues. The V end was cut by 3 bases, the J end by 0 bases, with 14 bases between. Germline CDR1 GTSNPN, CDR2 SVGIG (reference sequence). CDR3 sequence (DNA): TGTGCCTGGAGCCCCGACCAGCGAGCTAACTATGGCTACACCTTC. Translating it yields CAWSPDQRANYGYTF.

The chain links TRBV11-3 to TRBJ1-1, with TRBD1 matching 10 bases. V gave up 4 bases and J gave up 5 bases; unmatched junction bases: 7. CDR3 length: 15 residues. Germline V lookup: CDR1 SGHNT, CDR2 YENEEA. CDR3 loop: CASSSVTGGGTEAFF. The DNA of the CDR3 is TGTGCCAGCAGCTCCGTGACAGGGGGCGGAACTGAAGCTTTCTTT.

This clone was detected only once. The V gene is TRBV12-5, the J gene TRBJ2-2; D remains unclear. Trimming took off 1 base at V and 6 bases at J, with 6 bases between the two ends. Germline CDR1 reads LGHNT; CDR2 reads FRNRAP. The CDR3 has 13 residues. As DNA, the CDR3 is TGTGCTAGTGGTTTGGCCCCTGCCGGGGAGCTGTTTTTT. It encodes CASGLAPAGELFF.

This chain links TRBV11-3 with TRBJ2-3; 10 bases map to TRBD1. The trim removed 4 bases at V and 5 bases at J, leaving 9 bases unmatched. This CDR3 is built from 16 residues. CDR1 is SGHNT, CDR2 YENEEA, per germline. In DNA form, the CDR3 reads TGTGCCAGCAGCTCGGACGGGACAGGGGACGGAGATACGCAGTATTTT. It specifies CASSSDGTGDGDTQYF.

The CDR3 region is CASSGDSHSEAFF. The CDR3 DNA is TGTGCCAGCAGCGGAGATAGTCACTCTGAAGCTTTCTTT. This chain connects TRBV6-6 to TRBJ1-1; no definite D call. The V end lost 6 bases, the J end lost 6 bases, and 14 bases lay between the germline ends. From germline, CDR1 is MNHNY and CDR2 SVGAGI (reference sequence). The CDR3 has 13 amino acids.

The V call is TRBV5-1, the J call TRBJ1-1, with D uncertain. Germline V gene lookup returns CDR1 SGHRS and CDR2 YFSETQ. The CDR3 extends over 16 amino acids. V gave up 3 bases and J gave up 1 base, with 16 bases separating them. The chain's CDR3 is CASSWRGQEGNTEAFF. The CDR3 nucleotides are TGCGCCAGCAGCTGGCGTGGGCAGGAGGGGAACACTGAAGCTTTCTTT.

This chain uses TRBV5-4 with TRBJ2-3, with D possibly TRBD1 on 5 matching bases. Trimming pared 1 base from V and 5 bases from J, leaving 5 bases between. This CDR3 spans 12 amino acids. Per the germline V gene, CDR1 is SGHNT and CDR2 is YYREEE (reference sequence). The CDR3 DNA follows: TGTGCCAGCAGCTTGAGGGGAGATACGCAGTATTTT. This gives the protein CASSLRGDTQYF.

The V and J genes are TRBV2 and TRBJ2-1; perhaps TRBD2 as D (7 bases). This CDR3 comprises 15 residues. Trimming removed 4 bases from V and 3 bases from J, with 13 bases in between. Germline V lookup: CDR1 SNHLY, CDR2 FYNNEI. CDR3 DNA: TGTGCCAGCAGTGTTGCGGGGGCCAACTACAATGAGCAGTTCTTC. Protein product: CASSVAGANYNEQFF. The full variable domain, in which reference TRBV2 and TRBJ2-1 provide the parts outside the CDR3, is EPEVTQTPSHQVTQMGQEVILRCVPISNHLYFYWYRQILGQKVEFLVSFYNNEISEKSEIFDDQFSVERPDGSNFTLKIRSTKLEDSAMYFCASSVAGANYNEQFFGPGTRLTVL.

V and J are TRBV5-8 and TRBJ1-1, with 7 bases lining up with TRBD1. This CDR3 spans 17 amino acids. From germline, CDR1 is SGHTS and CDR2 YDEGEE. Losses at the gene ends were 3 bases for V and 0 bases for J; bases not matched to a gene: 11. CDR3 coding DNA: TGTGCCAGCAGCTCAGACAGTTCAGGGGGGATGAACACTGAAGCTTTCTTT. Amino acid sequence: CASSSDSSGGMNTEAFF.